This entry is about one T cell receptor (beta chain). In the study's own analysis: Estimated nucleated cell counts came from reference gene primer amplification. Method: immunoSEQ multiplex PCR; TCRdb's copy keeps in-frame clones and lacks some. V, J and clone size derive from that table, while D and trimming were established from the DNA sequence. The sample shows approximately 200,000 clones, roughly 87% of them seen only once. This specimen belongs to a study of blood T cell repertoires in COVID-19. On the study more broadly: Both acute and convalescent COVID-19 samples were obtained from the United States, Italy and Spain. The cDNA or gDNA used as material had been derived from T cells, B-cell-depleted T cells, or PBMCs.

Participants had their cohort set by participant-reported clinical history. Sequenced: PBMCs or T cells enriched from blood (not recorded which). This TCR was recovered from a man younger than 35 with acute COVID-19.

CDR3 in amino acids: CASLEGTTSGNTIYF. Here the CDR3 DNA reads TGTGCCAGTCTTGAAGGGACAACCTCTGGAAACACCATATATTTT. This rearrangement joins TRBV28 to TRBJ1-3; TRBD1 is a possible D gene (6 bases). CDR3 length: 15 amino acids. Germline CDR1 is MDHEN and CDR2 is SYDVKM. The germline V and J ends were trimmed by 9 bases and 0 bases, with 15 bases remaining between them.